The 8 T cell receptor beta chains below were found in one sample sequenced in a study of cytomegalovirus exposure and HLA in healthy donors. PCR primers comprised 60 Vbeta and 13 Jbeta primers. This table comes from immunoSEQ multiplex PCR, and its TCRdb copy is limited to in-frame clones, with some not included. The sample holds under 70,000 clones; around 67% are singletons and the top ten take 2% to 2.5%. The sequencing sample was made of PBMCs. All receptors come from a woman aged 25 to 39 in good health and CMV-seronegative.

The chain uses TRBV7-2 and TRBJ1-2; 9 bases fit TRBD1. J lost 5 bases, V lost 1 base, and 5 bases had no gene match. This CDR3 comprises 15 residues. Per the germline V gene, CDR1 is SGHTA and CDR2 is FQGNSA. CDR3: CASSLDPQGAYGYTF. The CDR3, as DNA: TGTGCCAGCAGCTTAGACCCACAGGGGGCGTATGGCTACACCTTC.

The chain carries TRBV5-1 and TRBJ2-5; 12 positions match TRBD2. This CDR3 is 15 amino acids long. CDR1 is SGHRS, CDR2 YFSETQ, per germline. V lost 4 bases to trimming and J lost 2 bases; unmatched junction nucleotides: 3. CDR3 sequence reads: CASSEGTSGQETQYF. In nucleotides, the CDR3 is TGCGCCAGCAGCGAAGGGACTAGCGGGCAAGAGACCCAGTACTTC.

This rearrangement joins TRBV5-1 to TRBJ2-3; D unclear. This CDR3 comprises 13 residues. Trimming left V 0 bases short and J 3 bases short, with 5 bases between. The germline V gene encodes CDR1 SGHRS and CDR2 YFSETQ. CDR3 sequence (DNA): TGCGCCAGCAGCTTGGACAGAACAGATACGCAGTATTTT. Residues: CASSLDRTDTQYF.

This clone was picked up one time. The chain joins TRBV2 to TRBJ2-1; 11 bases match TRBD1. V lost 5 bases, J lost 6 bases, and 6 bases stayed unmatched. The CDR3 sequence is 15 residues long. Germline assignment: CDR1 SNHLY and CDR2 FYNNEI. The CDR3 nucleotides read TGTGCCAGCAGTCCGGACAGGGGGCGCGCCAATGAGCAGTTCTTC. Protein: CASSPDRGRANEQFF.

The V call is TRBV27, the J call TRBJ2-1, with 7 bases matching TRBD1. CDR1 is MNHEY and CDR2 is SMNVEV in the germline V gene (reference sequence). The CDR3 is 13 residues long. V lost 1 base and J lost 9; bases outside the gene matches: 3. This CDR3 reads CASSLWRQGEQFF. For the CDR3, the DNA is TGTGCCAGCAGTTTATGGCGACAGGGTGAGCAGTTCTTC.

The chain joins TRBV6-5 to TRBJ1-6, with 10 positions matching TRBD1. CDR1 is MNHEY, CDR2 SVGAGI, per germline. This CDR3 spans 15 amino acids. Trimming took 6 bases from V and 8 from J; bases not matched to a gene: 7. CDR3 sequence: CASSRTGTGDSPLHF. The CDR3 DNA is TGTGCCAGCAGCCGAACCGGGACAGGGGATTCACCCCTCCACTTT.

The rearrangement links TRBV7-9 to TRBJ2-5, with TRBD1 matching over 7 bases. V gave up 6 bases and J gave up 1 base; unmatched junction bases: 2. Germline CDR1 is SEHNR and CDR2 is FQNEAQ (reference sequence). This CDR3 is 13 amino acids long. In DNA, the CDR3 is TGTGCCAGCAGTTGGACAGGCCAAGAGACCCAGTACTTC. Translation gives CASSWTGQETQYF.

The chain joins TRBV6-6 to TRBJ1-6, with TRBD1 identical over 7 bases. Trimming at V came to 6 bases and at J to 7 bases, leaving 6 bases not matched to a gene. The CDR3 spans 14 residues. The V gene's germline CDR1 is MNHNY and CDR2 SVGAGI (reference sequence). The CDR3 DNA is TGTGCCAGCAGCTGGGACAGCGAAAATTCACCCCTCCACTTT. Its protein is CASSWDSENSPLHF.